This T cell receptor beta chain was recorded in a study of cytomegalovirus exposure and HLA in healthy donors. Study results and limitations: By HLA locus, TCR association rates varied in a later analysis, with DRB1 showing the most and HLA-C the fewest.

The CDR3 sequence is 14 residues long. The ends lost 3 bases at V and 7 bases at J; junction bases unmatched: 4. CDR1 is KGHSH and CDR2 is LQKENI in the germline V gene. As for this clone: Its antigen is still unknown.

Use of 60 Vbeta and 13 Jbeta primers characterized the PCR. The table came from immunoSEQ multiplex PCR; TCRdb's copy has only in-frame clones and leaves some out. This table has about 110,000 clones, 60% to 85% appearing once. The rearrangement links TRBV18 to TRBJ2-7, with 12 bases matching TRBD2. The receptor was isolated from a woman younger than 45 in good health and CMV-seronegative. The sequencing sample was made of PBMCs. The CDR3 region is CASSPQGLAGEQYF. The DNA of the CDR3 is TGTGCCAGCTCACCCCAGGGACTAGCGGGTGAGCAGTACTTC.